The 32 T cell receptor beta chains below were found in one sample sequenced in a study of T cells after yellow fever vaccination. One entry per CDR3 protein, called by TCRdb with MiXCR from the 5' RACE reads. The sample yields fewer than 6,500 distinct CDR3 sequences, approximately 5.9% seen once. The input for sequencing was PBMCs, either bulk or a sorted T-cell subset (CD4+, CD8+, memory, or dextramer-sorted; not recorded which), taken roughly 14 days after the first yellow fever vaccination. These receptors were collected from a man between 18 and 35 years old who received the YFV17D yellow fever vaccine.

This clonotype was recorded many times. The chain has TRBV6-1 and TRBJ2-1, with 11 nucleotides matching TRBD1. In germline, CDR1 is MNHNS, CDR2 SASEGT. The V gene end was trimmed by 10 bases and the J gene end by 1 base; junction bases not matched to a gene: 6. The CDR3 has 15 residues. CDR3 region: CATWTGGFSYNEQFF. CDR3 sequence (DNA): TGTGCCACATGGACAGGGGGCTTTTCCTACAATGAGCAGTTCTTC.

This clonotype was counted at least ten times. The V and J genes are TRBV27 and TRBJ2-5; 7 nucleotides agree with TRBD2. Losses at the gene ends were 2 bases for V and 3 bases for J; bases not matched to a gene: 3. CDR1 is MNHEY and CDR2 is SMNVEV in the germline V gene (reference sequence). This CDR3 contains 14 residues. As DNA, the CDR3 is TGTGCCAGCAGTTTACGGGCGGGGGAAGAGACCCAGTACTTC. Translation: CASSLRAGEETQYF.

This clonotype was counted ten times or more. The V call is TRBV11-2, the J call TRBJ2-3; 7 nucleotides line up with TRBD2. V lost 4 bases, J lost 6 bases, and 10 bases stayed unmatched. The CDR3 is 15 amino acids. Germline lookup yields CDR1 SGHAT and CDR2 FQNNGV. The CDR3 nucleotides are TGTGCCAGCAGCTCTGGACTAGTCCTCGTTGATACGCAGTATTTT. Translating it yields CASSSGLVLVDTQYF.

The table lists this clonotype with many counts. This sequence joins TRBV3-1 and TRBJ2-1; TRBD1 might be the D (5 bases). The V end lost 1 base, the J end lost 6 bases, and 13 bases lay between the germline ends. Germline lookup yields CDR1 LGHDT and CDR2 YNNKEL (reference sequence). The CDR3 totals 15 residues. The CDR3 DNA reads TGTGCCAGCAGCCAAGCACTAAGGGGAATCAATGAGCAGTTCTTC. Protein sequence: CASSQALRGINEQFF.

This clonotype was seen repeatedly, ten times or more. The V and J genes are TRBV20-1 and TRBJ2-2; D might be TRBD1 (6 bases). Trimming took 4 bases from V and 4 from J, leaving 10 bases between them. CDR1 and CDR2 from the germline V gene are DFQATT and SNEGSKA (reference sequence). CDR3 size: 13 residues. The CDR3 spells CSAKTQGTGELFF. The CDR3 DNA follows: TGCAGTGCTAAGACACAGGGCACCGGGGAGCTGTTTTTT.

This clonotype was seen at least ten times. The chain couples TRBV4-2 to TRBJ2-7, with TRBD2 matching over 11 bases. Germline assignment: CDR1 LGHNA and CDR2 YNFKEQ. There are 16 residues in the CDR3. The V segment lost 1 base and the J segment 2 bases; nucleotides outside the gene matches: 4. In DNA, the CDR3 is TGTGCCAGCAGCCAAGGAGCACTAGCGGGGGCCTACGAGCAGTACTTC. Its translation is CASSQGALAGAYEQYF.

This clonotype has a count of ten or more. The chain employs TRBV5-6 and TRBJ1-1, with D possibly matching TRBD1 (5 bases). CDR1 SGHDT and CDR2 YYEEEE come from the germline V gene. The CDR3 covers 13 residues. The ends were cut back, 2 bases at V and 3 bases at J, with 8 bases in the middle. The CDR3: CASSFREYTEAFF. DNA for the CDR3: TGTGCCAGCAGCTTCAGGGAGTACACTGAAGCTTTCTTT.

With respect to this clonotype: It may be a read error: a sequence one base away is much more abundant. V usage is TRBV20-1 and J usage is TRBJ2-5; 7 bases fit TRBD2. CDR3 length: 16 residues. CDR1 is DFQATT and CDR2 is SNEGSKA in the germline V gene (reference sequence). The CDR3 loop reads CCAREGRGKYVETQYF. The CDR3 DNA reads TGCTGTGCTAGAGAGGGGCGGGGGAAGTATGTCGAGACCCAGTACTTC.

This clonotype came up a few times. The chain links TRBV28 to TRBJ2-1, with TRBD1 as a possible D gene (5 bases). The V end was cut by 5 bases, the J end by 2 bases, with 13 bases between. Germline values: CDR1 MDHEN, CDR2 SYDVKM. This CDR3 comprises 15 residues. CDR3 coding DNA: TGTGCCAGCAGTCTACTTCCGACAGCCTACAATGAGCAGTTCTTC. Protein sequence: CASSLLPTAYNEQFF. Full variable domain (missing parts from reference TRBV28 and TRBJ2-1): DVKVTQSSRYLVKRTGEKVFLECVQDMDHENMFWYRQDPGLGLRLIYFSYDVKMKEKGDIPEGYSVSREKKERFSLILESASTNQTSMYLCASSLLPTAYNEQFFGPGTRLTVL.

This clonotype was found many times. The rearrangement links TRBV5-1 to TRBJ2-5; no reliable D call. CDR3 size: 14 residues. Germline V gene data show CDR1 as SGHRS and CDR2 as YFSETQ. V lost 1 base, J lost 2 bases, and 9 bases lay in between. The CDR3 coding sequence is TGCGCCAGCAGCTTGAGGTGGCTACAAGAGACCCAGTACTTC. Encoded protein: CASSLRWLQETQYF.

This clonotype was picked up many times. V usage is TRBV10-3 and J usage is TRBJ2-4; no reliable D call. The CDR3 has 12 residues. The V end lost 3 bases, the J end lost 6 bases, and 6 bases lay between the germline ends. CDR1 and CDR2 from the germline V gene are ENHRY and SYGVKD. For the CDR3, the DNA is TGTGCCATCAGTGATAACAGAAACATTCAGTACTTC. It is translated as CAISDNRNIQYF.

This clonotype was seen ten or more times. This rearrangement joins TRBV6-5 to TRBJ1-2; D possibly corresponds to TRBD1 (6 bases). The CDR3 is 14 amino acids. Germline lookup yields CDR1 MNHEY and CDR2 SVGAGI. Trimming cost V 5 bases and J 8 bases, with 18 bases left between them. CDR3 bases: TGTGCCAGCAGTAGGACAGTCCGGGCGGGCGGCTACACCTTC. It encodes CASSRTVRAGGYTF.

The chain links TRBV11-2 to TRBJ2-5, with TRBD2 matching 10 bases. V trimming: 5 bases; J trimming: 5 bases; junction bases outside the gene matches: 17. Germline V CDR1 and CDR2: SGHAT, FQNNGV. This CDR3 region has 18 residues. CDR3 protein: CASSPGGLAGAPGETQYF. The DNA for the CDR3 is TGTGCCAGCAGCCCCGGGGGCCTAGCGGGGGCCCCGGGGGAGACCCAGTACTTC.

Ten or more counts support this clonotype. This chain links TRBV20-1 with TRBJ2-2, with a possible D match to TRBD1 (6 bases). The CDR3 covers 12 residues. Germline V CDR1 and CDR2: DFQATT, SNEGSKA (reference sequence). The germline V and J ends were trimmed by 5 bases and 3 bases, with 7 bases remaining between them. The CDR3 is CSAWTDTGELFF. The DNA of the CDR3 is TGCAGTGCTTGGACAGACACCGGGGAGCTGTTTTTT.

This clonotype has at least ten counts. The chain has TRBV7-8 and TRBJ2-1; D call uncertain. CDR1 is SGHVS, CDR2 FQNEAQ, per germline. CDR3 length equals 14 residues. V was cut by 0 bases and J by 4 bases, with 7 bases left in between. CDR3 loop: CASSLAPLYNEQFF. In DNA form, the CDR3 reads TGTGCCAGCAGCTTAGCGCCCCTGTACAATGAGCAGTTCTTC.

With respect to this clonotype: A much more abundant neighbour one base away suggests this may be a read error. V and J are TRBV19 and TRBJ2-3, with D unclear. The V end was cut by 7 bases, the J end by 6 bases, with 11 bases between. CDR1 and CDR2 from the germline V gene are LNHDA and SQIVND (reference sequence). CDR3 size: 12 residues. The CDR3 spells CASTNFPDTQYF. The DNA of the CDR3 is TGTGCCAGTACGAATTTCCCGGATACGCAGTATTTT.

This clonotype showed up many times. This chain uses TRBV20-1 with TRBJ2-3; D is ambiguous. Between the trimmed V and J ends, which lost 0 bases and 0 bases, there was a span of 19 bases. Per the germline V gene, CDR1 is DFQATT and CDR2 is SNEGSKA (reference sequence). The CDR3 has 18 residues. CDR3 amino acids: CSARDLRLPPSSTDTQYF. CDR3 DNA: TGCAGTGCTAGAGATCTTAGGCTTCCGCCCTCTAGCACAGATACGCAGTATTTT.

In this sample, this clonotype turned up many times. The rearrangement uses TRBV6-5 and TRBJ1-2; D is unresolved. The CDR3 spans 14 residues. Deletions cut 4 bases from V and 6 bases from J, with 15 bases between. Per germline, CDR1 MNHEY and CDR2 SVGAGI. The CDR3: CASSLTQNWHGYTF. The CDR3, as DNA: TGTGCCAGCAGTTTGACACAGAATTGGCATGGCTACACCTTC.

At least ten counts were recorded for this clonotype. CDR3 nucleotides: TGTGCCAGCAGTTACGGACAGGACTTTAATGAAAAACTGTTTTTT. Translated: CASSYGQDFNEKLFF. J is TRBJ1-4 and V is TRBV6-5, with 7 bases fitting TRBD1. CDR1 is MNHEY and CDR2 is SVGAGI in the germline V gene. This CDR3 is 15 amino acids long. V lost 2 bases, J lost 4 bases, and 4 bases stayed unmatched.

Many counts were recorded for this clonotype. The chain has TRBV7-2 and TRBJ2-2; weak D call: TRBD2 (6 bases). V lost 5 bases to trimming and J lost 3 bases, with 13 bases between them. This CDR3 has 15 residues. The germline CDR1 and CDR2 sequences are SGHTA and FQGNSA. CDR3 DNA sequence: TGTGCCAGCAGCCCCCAGGGCGGGGACACCGGGGAGCTGTTTTTT. Its translation: CASSPQGGDTGELFF.

The table lists this clonotype with many counts. The chain recombines TRBV6-5 with TRBJ2-2; unclear D gene. V was pared by 4 bases and J by 6 bases, with 9 bases between. Germline V lookup: CDR1 MNHEY, CDR2 SVGAGI. The CDR3 consists of 13 residues. The CDR3 DNA reads as TGTGCCAGCAGTTCTAGGGTGTCCGGGGAGCTGTTTTTT. Its protein is CASSSRVSGELFF.

Ten or more counts support this clonotype. The chain is built from TRBV4-1 and TRBJ1-5, with a weak D call TRBD1 (5 bases). Trimming took off 1 base at V and 3 bases at J, with 25 bases between the two ends. CDR1 and CDR2 (germline): MGHRA, YSYEKL. CDR3 length equals 20 residues. CDR3 sequence (DNA): TGCGCCAGCAGCCAAGTTTGGCCCACGACGCGCTCCAGGGTCAATCAGCCCCAGCATTTT. Amino acid sequence: CASSQVWPTTRSRVNQPQHF.

This clonotype has a count of ten or more. The chain carries TRBV7-2 and TRBJ2-3; 12 bases are a match to TRBD2. J gave up 2 bases and V 7 bases, and 4 bases lay outside the gene matches. Germline-derived CDR1 and CDR2 are SGHTA and FQGNSA. The CDR3 spans 15 residues. The CDR3, as DNA: TGTGCCAGCATCTGGACTAGCGGGGTCACAGATACGCAGTATTTT. Protein: CASIWTSGVTDTQYF.

This clonotype was counted at least ten times. The V and J genes are TRBV20-1 and TRBJ2-1; 11 bases match TRBD2. Germline loops: CDR1 DFQATT, CDR2 SNEGSKA (reference sequence). This CDR3 spans 17 amino acids. J gave up 9 bases and V 0 bases, and 13 bases lay outside the gene matches. CDR3 sequence: CSARDYELAGAPSEQFF. The CDR3 coding sequence is TGCAGTGCTAGAGATTATGAACTAGCGGGGGCCCCGTCTGAGCAGTTCTTC.

This clonotype came up many times. The rearrangement joins TRBV6-2 or TRBV6-3 to TRBJ2-1, with TRBD2 matching over 8 bases. Trimming removed 0 bases from V and 5 bases from J; junction bases left unmatched: 6. The length of the CDR3 is 16 residues. Germline V gene data show CDR1 as MNHEY and CDR2 as SVGEGT. CDR3 nucleotides: TGTGCCAGCAGTTACTCAGGTAGCGGGGTGAACAATGAGCAGTTCTTC. It yields the protein CASSYSGSGVNNEQFF.

This clonotype occurred a few times. The chain employs TRBV11-2 and TRBJ2-1; TRBD2 matches 7 bases. CDR3 length: 15 residues. Trimming at V came to 3 bases and at J to 4 bases, leaving 6 bases not matched to a gene. The germline V gene encodes CDR1 SGHAT and CDR2 FQNNGV. CDR3 region: CASSFGTTLYNEQFF. The CDR3, as DNA: TGTGCCAGCAGCTTCGGGACTACACTGTACAATGAGCAGTTCTTC.

The V gene is TRBV6-1, the J gene TRBJ2-3; possibly TRBD2 for D (6 bases). The CDR3 sequence is 15 residues long. The germline V gene encodes CDR1 MNHNS and CDR2 SASEGT. Trimming removed 10 bases at V and 3 bases at J, with 20 bases between. In DNA form, the CDR3 reads TGTGCCACCACCGGGACTTTCAAGTATACAGATACGCAGTATTTT. Translated: CATTGTFKYTDTQYF.

The sample holds many counts of this clonotype. The chain has TRBV4-1 and TRBJ2-1, with 9 bases lining up with TRBD2. The V gene end was trimmed by 0 bases and the J gene end by 4 bases; junction bases not matched to a gene: 1. This CDR3 has 15 amino acids. CDR1 is MGHRA and CDR2 is YSYEKL in the germline V gene. The CDR3 nucleotides are TGCGCCAGCAGCCAAGAGGCGGGGGGGTACAATGAGCAGTTCTTC. The encoded protein is CASSQEAGGYNEQFF.

This clonotype was recorded at least ten times. The chain's CDR3 is CSATGLAGASINEQFF. The CDR3 DNA follows: TGCAGTGCTACTGGACTAGCGGGGGCCAGTATCAATGAGCAGTTCTTC. The rearrangement links TRBV20-1 to TRBJ2-1; TRBD2 aligns across 13 bases. The CDR3 is 16 residues long. Germline loops: CDR1 DFQATT, CDR2 SNEGSKA (reference sequence). Unmatched junction bases numbered 9, after V lost 4 bases and J lost 6 bases.

Concerning this clonotype: A much more abundant neighbour one base away suggests this may be a read error. Lacking the conserved final phenylalanine or tryptophan, this CDR3 likely reflects a read error. The chain has TRBV7-2 and TRBJ1-1, with TRBD1 as a possible D gene (5 bases). Per germline, CDR1 SGHTA and CDR2 FQGNSA. The CDR3 runs 15 residues. Trimming cost V 5 bases and J 4 bases, with 17 bases left between them. CDR3 protein: CASSPLRAAGTEAFL. In DNA, the CDR3 is TGTGCCAGCAGCCCCCTCAGGGCGGCGGGCACTGAAGCTTTCCTT.

This clonotype has ten or more counts. The chain joins TRBV5-4 to TRBJ1-4, with a tentative D call TRBD1 (6 bases). In germline, CDR1 is SGHNT, CDR2 YYREEE (reference sequence). V lost 4 bases, J lost 4 bases, and 14 bases lay in between. The CDR3 runs 15 residues. In nucleotides, the CDR3 is TGTGCCAGCAGCCCGAATGGACAGCTTAATGAAAAACTGTTTTTT. Amino acids: CASSPNGQLNEKLFF. Based on the CDR3 plus reference TRBV5-4 and TRBJ1-4, the full variable domain is ETGVTQSPTHLIKTRGQQVTLRCSSQSGHNTVSWYQQALGQGPQFIFQYYREEENGRGNFPPRFSGLQFPNYSSELNVNALELDDSALYLCASSPNGQLNEKLFFGSGTQLSVL.

This clonotype was recorded at least ten times. The genes are TRBV5-5 and TRBJ2-7; TRBD1 matches at 8 bases. Trimming removed 2 bases from V and 6 bases from J; junction bases left unmatched: 13. Per the germline V gene, CDR1 is SGHKS and CDR2 is YYEKEE (reference sequence). This CDR3 has 16 residues. The chain's CDR3 is CASSFGFETGVPEQYF. CDR3 bases: TGTGCCAGCAGCTTCGGGTTTGAGACAGGGGTCCCCGAGCAGTACTTC.